The sequence of this T cell receptor (beta chain) was determined in a study of blood T cells in healthy people across ages. Findings of the study overall: No conclusive comparison of naive versus antigen-experienced cells was possible with unsorted PBMCs. Per million T cells, the diversity of TCR beta decreased roughly linearly as age advanced. TCR beta diversity correlated strongly with naive T cell percentage.

Through a sample-barcoded 5' primer and a J-beta primer mix, a second PCR was run for roughly 7 to 11 cycles. One entry per CDR3 protein results from TCRdb running MiXCR on the 5' RACE reads. The data show approximately 900,000 distinct CDR3 sequences, around 48% seen once. As regards this clonotype: The antigen is undetermined.

The V end was cut by 5 bases, the J end by 3 bases, with 13 bases between. Germline V gene lookup returns CDR1 LGHNA and CDR2 YSLEER. CDR3 length: 15 residues. The V call is TRBV4-3, the J call TRBJ1-4, with D maybe TRBD1 (5 bases). The sample consisted of blood. The sequence came from a man aged 25 to 45 in good health. CDR3: CASSYQGTANEKLFF. CDR3 sequence (DNA): TGCGCCAGCAGCTATCAGGGTACCGCTAATGAAAAACTGTTTTTT.